These 19 T cell receptor beta chains share one sample of origin, sequenced in a study of T cell changes during pregnancy in multiple sclerosis. Assay: immunoSEQ multiplex PCR; the TCRdb copy retains only in-frame clones and omits some. The sample has about 69,000 clones, approximately 91% seen once. The input for sequencing was peripheral blood, taken in the third trimester of pregnancy. Every receptor here comes from a female donor with multiple sclerosis, enrolled in a pregnancy study.

This chain links TRBV15 with TRBJ2-7; 7 bases are shared with TRBD2. The germline gives CDR1 LNHNV, CDR2 YYDKDF (reference sequence). The CDR3 runs 15 residues. The trim removed 0 bases at V and 5 bases at J, leaving 7 bases unmatched. The DNA for the CDR3 is TGTGCCACCAGCAGAGACCGGGGAGGGACCCACGAGCAGTACTTC. This codes for CATSRDRGGTHEQYF.

The rearrangement joins TRBV2 to TRBJ2-5, with D possibly TRBD2 on 5 matching bases. This CDR3 has 12 amino acids. Trimming took off 7 bases at V and 3 bases at J, with 9 bases between the two ends. The germline V gene has CDR1 SNHLY and CDR2 FYNNEI. The CDR3 loop is CASKLVKETQYF. CDR3 DNA sequence: TGTGCCAGCAAACTAGTTAAAGAGACCCAGTACTTC. The whole variable domain, remainder taken from reference TRBV2 and TRBJ2-5, is EPEVTQTPSHQVTQMGQEVILRCVPISNHLYFYWYRQILGQKVEFLVSFYNNEISEKSEIFDDQFSVERPDGSNFTLKIRSTKLEDSAMYFCASKLVKETQYFGPGTRLLVL.

V is TRBV5-1 and J is TRBJ1-1; TRBD1 agrees at 7 bases. The germline CDR1 and CDR2 sequences are SGHRS and YFSETQ. The CDR3 covers 13 residues. Trimming took 5 bases from V and 10 from J; bases not matched to a gene: 11. DNA of the CDR3: TGCGCCAGCAGACCGGGGACAGATGTTGGAGCTTTCTTT. Translated: CASRPGTDVGAFF.

The sample holds one count of this clone. The rearrangement links TRBV18 to TRBJ2-5; the D is unclear. Germline assignment: CDR1 KGHSH and CDR2 LQKENI. The CDR3 sequence is 14 residues long. Trimming took 3 bases from V and 2 from J, leaving 10 bases between them. The CDR3 DNA sequence: TGTGCCAGCTCACCTAACTTAGAGCAAGAGACCCAGTACTTC. Encoded protein: CASSPNLEQETQYF.

This sequence joins TRBV5-1 and TRBJ1-3, with TRBD1 identical over 9 bases. The CDR3 contains 14 residues. The V gene's germline CDR1 is SGHRS and CDR2 YFSETQ. The V and J ends lost 3 bases and 6 bases, in that order; junction bases with no gene match: 4. CDR3 sequence: CASSSQGAENTIYF. CDR3 sequence (DNA): TGCGCCAGCAGCTCACAGGGGGCTGAAAACACCATATATTTT.

This clone came up once. This chain joins TRBV21-1 and TRBJ1-1; TRBD1 is taken as the D call from the table, unchecked against the DNA. TRBV21-1 is a pseudogene. This CDR3 region has 18 residues. The CDR3 coding sequence is TGTGCCAGCAGCAAAAATCCGGGACAGACCAAGTTTAACACTGAAGCTTTCTTT. The encoded protein is CASSKNPGQTKFNTEAFF.

This clone has only a few counts. The chain has TRBV5-6 and TRBJ2-4, with D maybe TRBD1 (5 bases). Trimming stripped 0 bases from V and 8 bases from J, with 12 bases between. The CDR3 has 14 residues. Per germline, CDR1 SGHDT and CDR2 YYEEEE. This chain's CDR3 is CASSLVARADIQYF. In DNA form, the CDR3 reads TGTGCCAGCAGCTTGGTTGCCAGGGCCGACATTCAGTACTTC.

V is TRBV7-3 and J is TRBJ1-2; 10 nucleotides match TRBD1. Trimming at V came to 2 bases and at J to 8 bases, leaving 14 bases not matched to a gene. The CDR3 length is 17 residues. In germline, CDR1 is SGHTA, CDR2 FQGTGA. This chain's CDR3 is CASSLGTGTGVGDGYTF. For the CDR3, the DNA is TGTGCCAGCAGCTTAGGCACCGGGACAGGGGTTGGGGACGGCTACACCTTC.

The chain links TRBV5-1 to TRBJ2-3; D is ambiguous. V lost 1 base, J lost 4 bases, and 4 bases lay in between. The CDR3 runs 12 residues. Per germline, CDR1 SGHRS and CDR2 YFSETQ. The CDR3 spells CASSLTSDTQYF. CDR3 nucleotide sequence: TGCGCCAGCAGCTTGACTTCAGATACGCAGTATTTT.

The J gene is TRBJ1-6, the V gene TRBV19; 8 nucleotides agree with TRBD1. Germline CDR1 and CDR2: LNHDA and SQIVND (reference sequence). The CDR3 runs 17 residues. The V and J ends lost 6 bases and 3 bases, in that order; junction bases with no gene match: 10. Here the CDR3 reads CASSRSGTGLYNSPLHF. The DNA for the CDR3 is TGTGCCAGTAGCCGGTCCGGGACAGGACTCTATAATTCACCCCTCCACTTT.

As regards this clone: The junction differs from germline at one of its ends, possibly a read error. J is TRBJ1-2 and V is TRBV18; D not resolved. The CDR3 is 12 residues long. Looked up from germline, CDR1 is KGHSH and CDR2 is LQKENI. CDR3 DNA: TGTGCCAGCTCACCACCGTCCAGGCCGGTCCTCTTC. Its translation: CASSPPSRPVLF.

The chain carries TRBV15 and TRBJ1-2, with 8 bases identical to TRBD1. Trimming at V came to 8 bases and at J to 4 bases, leaving 3 bases not matched to a gene. Germline values: CDR1 LNHNV, CDR2 YYDKDF (reference sequence). The CDR3 has 12 residues. Here the CDR3 DNA reads TGTGCCACCGCCGACAGGGGCTATGGCTACACCTTC. It encodes CATADRGYGYTF.

The chain couples TRBV10-3 to TRBJ2-3; D gene unclear. This CDR3 is 15 amino acids long. V was clipped by 0 bases and J by 1 base, with 8 bases between them. Looked up from germline, CDR1 is ENHRY and CDR2 is SYGVKD. Here the CDR3 reads CAISESWSGTDTQYF. The CDR3, as DNA: TGTGCCATCAGTGAGTCATGGAGCGGCACAGATACGCAGTATTTT.

V and J are TRBV28 and TRBJ2-7; D is possibly TRBD1 (5 bases). The germline V gene encodes CDR1 MDHEN and CDR2 SYDVKM. Trimming removed 6 bases at V and 4 bases at J, with 13 bases between. This CDR3 region has 13 residues. This chain's CDR3 is CASSTPQGYEQYF. In DNA, the CDR3 is TGTGCCAGCAGCACACCCCAGGGTTACGAGCAGTACTTC.

The rearrangement joins TRBV5-4 to TRBJ2-1; 7 bases map to TRBD2. The junction had 6 bases not matched to a gene; V was cut back by 4 bases and J by 5 bases. Germline V gives CDR1 SGHNT, CDR2 YYREEE (reference sequence). The CDR3 extends over 14 amino acids. The chain's CDR3 is CASSHGTTDNEQFF. The CDR3 DNA follows: TGTGCCAGCAGCCACGGGACTACTGACAATGAGCAGTTCTTC. Full variable domain (outside the CDR3, taken from reference TRBV5-4 and TRBJ2-1): ETGVTQSPTHLIKTRGQQVTLRCSSQSGHNTVSWYQQALGQGPQFIFQYYREEENGRGNFPPRFSGLQFPNYSSELNVNALELDDSALYLCASSHGTTDNEQFFGPGTRLTVL.

This chain uses TRBV6-5 with TRBJ2-7, with 9 bases aligning to TRBD2. This CDR3 region has 15 residues. The trim removed 0 bases at V and 6 bases at J, leaving 6 bases unmatched. CDR1 MNHEY and CDR2 SVGAGI come from the germline V gene. The CDR3 nucleotides read TGTGCCAGCAGTTACTCCGGCGGGGGGGCAGGCGAGCAGTACTTC. It encodes CASSYSGGGAGEQYF.

This chain links TRBV4-2 with TRBJ1-2, with a possible D match to TRBD1 (5 bases). V lost 3 bases and J 4 bases, leaving 12 bases between the germline ends. In germline, CDR1 is LGHNA, CDR2 YNFKEQ. The CDR3 extends over 14 amino acids. CDR3 in amino acids: CASSQKGLGYGYTF. CDR3 nucleotides: TGTGCCAGCAGCCAGAAGGGGCTTGGCTATGGCTACACCTTC.

J is TRBJ2-7 and V is TRBV7-2, with D possibly TRBD1 on 6 matching bases. This CDR3 spans 14 amino acids. Germline V gives CDR1 SGHTA, CDR2 FQGNSA. V was clipped by 4 bases and J by 2 bases, with 12 bases between them. The CDR3 region is CASSSNRAAYEQYF. The CDR3 coding sequence is TGTGCCAGCAGCTCTAACAGGGCAGCCTACGAGCAGTACTTC.

The chain employs TRBV23-1 and TRBJ1-2; D might be TRBD1 (6 bases). TRBV23-1 is labeled an ORF, and its function is uncertain. V was shortened by 4 bases and J by 1 base, with 31 bases between the two germline ends. The CDR3 has 21 amino acids. The CDR3 sequence is CASSPYAGAECRDSDNYGYTF. In nucleotides, the CDR3 is TGCGCCAGCAGTCCCTACGCGGGGGCTGAATGTCGGGACTCCGATAACTATGGCTACACCTTC.